The present entry profiles one T cell receptor beta chain with its context. Trimming stripped 4 bases from V and 4 bases from J, with 20 bases between. The CDR3 runs 16 residues. From germline, CDR1 is SGDLS and CDR2 YYNGEE. This record comes from a study of CD8 T cells in Susac syndrome. Random hexamers primed reverse transcription of about 0.5 to 1 ug RNA. TCRdb analysed the immunoSEQ multiplex PCR reads with MiXCR anew, one entry per CDR3 protein. The table shows 210,000 or so distinct CDR3 sequences, with 90% to 95% occurring only once. The authors sequenced TCR beta from blood CD8+ and CD4+ T cells.

Source material: CD8+ T cells from PBMCs. V gene TRBV9 combines with J gene TRBJ1-2, with D possibly matching TRBD1 (5 bases). This clonotype was obtained from a human donor with multiple sclerosis. CDR3 in DNA: TGTGCCAGCAGCTGGGGCCAGGGTCCCGATGTCTATGGCTACACCTTC. Translation: CASSWGQGPDVYGYTF.